One and the same sample provided the 9 T cell receptor beta chains below, sequenced in a study of CD8+ T cells in alopecia areata. Following RNA extraction, reverse transcription yielded cDNA that acted as the sequencing template. The table came from immunoSEQ multiplex PCR; TCRdb's copy has only in-frame clones and leaves some out. The data show roughly 150,000 clones, 55% to 65% seen once. Sequenced sample: CD4+ T cells sorted from blood. These receptors originate from a human donor in good health.

This rearrangement joins TRBV11-1 to TRBJ2-5; D call uncertain. This CDR3 is built from 12 residues. The V and J ends lost 5 bases and 7 bases respectively, with 11 bases between them. CDR1 is SGHAT and CDR2 is FQDESV in the germline V gene (reference sequence). This chain's CDR3 is CASSPLYATQYF. The DNA for the CDR3 is TGTGCCAGCAGCCCCCTTTACGCGACCCAGTACTTC. The entire variable domain, with the rest obtained from reference TRBV11-1 and TRBJ2-5, is as follows: EAEVAQSPRYKITEKSQAVAFWCDPISGHATLYWYRQILGQGPELLVQFQDESVVDDSQLPKDRFSAERLKGVDSTLKIQPAELGDSAMYLCASSPLYATQYFGPGTRLLVL.

This rearrangement joins TRBV14 to TRBJ2-6, with D perhaps matching TRBD1 or TRBD2 (5 bases each). The CDR3 has 18 residues. The V gene's germline CDR1 is SGHDN and CDR2 FVKESK. V dropped 3 bases and J dropped 6 bases, with 21 bases sitting between them. The CDR3 DNA sequence: TGTGCCAGCAGCCAGGCTGTGTCTCGAGGGACCAAGGCCAACGTCCTGACTTTC. It codes for CASSQAVSRGTKANVLTF.

The CDR3 DNA follows: TGCAGCGTTGCAGAATGGGGAGTCGGCAATCAGCCCCAGCATTTT. This gives the protein CSVAEWGVGNQPQHF. V is TRBV29-1 and J is TRBJ1-5; D not certain. Germline lookup yields CDR1 SQVTM and CDR2 ANQGSEA. The germline V and J ends were trimmed by 4 bases and 2 bases, with 15 bases remaining between them. The CDR3 extends over 15 amino acids.

The CDR3 loop is CASSTITGSNQPQHF. The DNA of the CDR3 is TGTGCCAGCAGCACTATTACAGGGAGCAATCAGCCCCAGCATTTT. The gene calls are TRBV11-2 and TRBJ1-5, with D perhaps matching TRBD1 (6 bases). Germline lookup yields CDR1 SGHAT and CDR2 FQNNGV. There are 15 residues in the CDR3. Trimming took 5 bases from V and 1 from J, leaving 12 bases between them.

This clone occurred a few times. The chain employs TRBV29-1 and TRBJ2-1; D remains ambiguous. The germline CDR1 and CDR2 sequences are SQVTM and ANQGSEA. The V end lost 2 bases, the J end lost 9 bases, and 8 bases lay between the germline ends. The CDR3 covers 11 residues. DNA of the CDR3: TGCAGCGTTGAAAATCAAGGTGAGCAGTTCTTC. This codes for CSVENQGEQFF.

This chain uses TRBV6-1 with TRBJ2-7, with 13 bases lining up with TRBD2. V trimming: 10 bases; J trimming: 4 bases; junction bases outside the gene matches: 4. Germline V gives CDR1 MNHNS, CDR2 SASEGT. The CDR3 is 13 amino acids. The CDR3 region is CATGLAGEYEQYF. CDR3 coding DNA: TGTGCCACCGGACTAGCGGGAGAATACGAGCAGTACTTC.

This chain uses TRBV29-1 with TRBJ2-7, with D tentatively TRBD2 (6 bases). The CDR3 consists of 13 residues. Deletions cut 7 bases from V and 4 bases from J, with 17 bases between. The germline V gene has CDR1 SQVTM and CDR2 ANQGSEA. CDR3: CSASDWRGYEQYF. CDR3 DNA: TGCAGCGCTTCGGACTGGCGGGGTTACGAGCAGTACTTC.

CDR3 in amino acids: CASSLGLAGIAKNIQYF. CDR3 in DNA: TGCGCCAGCAGCCTCGGACTAGCGGGGATAGCCAAAAACATTCAGTACTTC. The chain couples TRBV4-1 to TRBJ2-4; 12 bases agree with TRBD2. The CDR3 is made up of 17 amino acids. After removal of 4 bases from V and 0 bases from J, the junction contained 4 bases not matched to a gene. Germline CDR1 MGHRA, CDR2 YSYEKL.

The rearrangement uses TRBV28 and TRBJ1-5, with 8 bases lining up with TRBD1. V lost 3 bases, J lost 0 bases, and 4 bases stayed unmatched. Germline V lookup: CDR1 MDHEN, CDR2 SYDVKM. This CDR3 has 16 residues. The CDR3 region has the DNA TGTGCCAGCAGTTTGAACAGGGGGTATAGCAATCAGCCCCAGCATTTT. This sequence encodes CASSLNRGYSNQPQHF.